These T cell receptor beta chains were read from a single sample in a study of blood T cell repertoires in COVID-19. Assay: immunoSEQ multiplex PCR; the TCRdb copy retains only in-frame clones and omits some. Of 200,000 to 250,000 clones in the sample, roughly 80% were seen once. What was sequenced was PBMCs or T cells enriched from blood (not recorded which). These receptors came from a man in his 60s who had recovered from COVID-19. Both conserved end residues are part of each CDR3. A D gene is named only where the DNA matches it firmly. Size values are once, few and many counts, or a class for expanded clones, and some rows have none.

j_gene,abundance,v_gene,d_gene,CDR3nt,CDR3aa
TRBJ2-5,NA,TRBV5-6,TRBD2,TGTGCCAGCAGCAGACTAGCGGGGGACATGTACCAAGAGACCCAGTACTTC,CASSRLAGDMYQETQYF
TRBJ1-2,NA,TRBV19,TRBD1,TGTGCCAGTAACACCGGGACAGAGATTAACTATGGCTACACCTTC,CASNTGTEINYGYTF
TRBJ1-3,NA,TRBV7-2,NA,TGTGCCAGCAGCACAGGGCCCAACTCTGGAAACACCATATATTTT,CASSTGPNSGNTIYF
TRBJ1-4,NA,TRBV5-6,NA,TGTGCCAGCAGCTTCTCCCTCGCCAGGTTTAATGAAAAACTGTTTTTT,CASSFSLARFNEKLFF
TRBJ1-6,NA,TRBV30,NA,TGTGCCTGGAGTGAAGGTACCAGACTTTTCTATTCACCCCTCCACTTT,CAWSEGTRLFYSPLHF
TRBJ1-1,once,TRBV29-1,NA,TGCAGCACCCGACAGGAGTTATCAGAGAACACTGAAGCTTTCTTT,CSTRQELSENTEAFF
TRBJ2-7,NA,TRBV19,NA,TGTGCCAGTAGCAATCAGGGGTACGAGCAGTACTTC,CASSNQGYEQYF
TRBJ2-3,NA,TRBV6-5,TRBD1,TGTGCCAGCAGTATACGACAGGGCGGCACAGATACGCAGTATTTT,CASSIRQGGTDTQYF
TRBJ2-5,NA,TRBV7-6,TRBD2,TGTGCCAGCAGCATACTTGGCGGGGGGGCCCAAGAGACCCAGTACTTC,CASSILGGGAQETQYF
TRBJ1-1,NA,TRBV18,NA,TGTGCCAGCTCACCAGGGGCAGACAGCACTGAAGCTTTCTTT,CASSPGADSTEAFF
TRBJ2-1,NA,TRBV7-9,NA,TGTGCCAGCAGCCCACCGTTACAGAGCTCCTACAATGAGCAGTTCTTC,CASSPPLQSSYNEQFF
TRBJ1-3,NA,TRBV4-3,NA,TGCGCCAGCAGCCAAGAAGGGGGTACTGGAAACACCATATATTTT,CASSQEGGTGNTIYF
TRBJ1-2,NA,TRBV6-1,NA,TGTGCCAGCAGTGACAGACAGGTTTTTTTTGGCTACACCTTC,CASSDRQVFFGYTF
TRBJ2-3,few,TRBV29-1,TRBD1,TGCAGCGTACGACAGGGGGGCACAGATACGCAGTATTTT,CSVRQGGTDTQYF
TRBJ2-3,NA,TRBV9,NA,TGTGCCAGCAGCATGAGTAGCTCAGGCACAGATACGCAGTATTTT,CASSMSSSGTDTQYF
TRBJ1-3,NA,TRBV7-2,NA,TGTGCCAGCAGGCGACAGGATTCCGGAAACACCATATATTTT,CASRRQDSGNTIYF
TRBJ1-2,NA,TRBV2,NA,TGTGCCAGCAGTGAATCCACAGGCGACTATGGCTACACCTTC,CASSESTGDYGYTF
TRBJ2-3,NA,TRBV6-1,TRBD2,TGTGCCAGCAGTGAAGCGGGTAGCGGGGGGGCAACAGATACGCAGTATTTT,CASSEAGSGGATDTQYF
TRBJ2-3,NA,TRBV5-4,NA,TGTGCCAGCAGCTTGGGGCGGTCCACTAGCACAGATACGCAGTATTTT,CASSLGRSTSTDTQYF
TRBJ2-5,once,TRBV10-1,NA,TGCGCCAGCAGTCGGACACTGCAAGAGACCCAGTACTTC,CASSRTLQETQYF
TRBJ1-4,few,TRBV4-2,NA,TGTGCCAGCCAAAGTGCTACAGGAACGAATGAAAAACTGTTTTTT,CASQSATGTNEKLFF
TRBJ1-5,once,TRBV2,NA,TGTGCCAGCAAGACGGGGGGCCGTAGCAATCAGCCCCAGCATTTT,CASKTGGRSNQPQHF
TRBJ1-1,once,TRBV10-3,NA,TGTGCCGTCGGACAGACGGACACTGAAGCTTTCTTT,CAVGQTDTEAFF
TRBJ2-7,NA,TRBV10-2,NA,TGCGCCAGCACAGAGAAGGGGCGTTACGAGCAGTACTTC,CASTEKGRYEQYF
TRBJ1-6,NA,TRBV11-1,NA,TGTGCCAGCAGCTTACGGGGAGTCGAGAATTCACCCCTCCACTTT,CASSLRGVENSPLHF
TRBJ2-7,NA,TRBV27,TRBD1,TGTGCCAGCAGTACCTATACAGGGGGACCCTACGAGCAGTACTTC,CASSTYTGGPYEQYF
TRBJ2-3,NA,TRBV13,TRBD2,TGTGCCAGCAGCTGGAAGACTAGCGGGGGGACAGATACGCAGTATTTT,CASSWKTSGGTDTQYF
TRBJ1-2,once,TRBV7-2,NA,TGTGCCAGCAGCTACCGACCGGGAGCTAACTATGGCTACACCTTC,CASSYRPGANYGYTF
TRBJ2-1,NA,TRBV11-3,TRBD2,TGTGCCAGCAGCCCTCGCGGGGGTAATGAGCAGTTCTTC,CASSPRGGNEQFF
TRBJ1-1,NA,TRBV4-1,NA,TGCGCCAGCAGCCAAGTCCCCCCCGGCCCGGGAACTGAAGCTTTCTTT,CASSQVPPGPGTEAFF
TRBJ2-2,NA,TRBV3-1/TRBV3-2,TRBD1,TGTGCCAGCAGCCAAGGAAGACAGGGACGGGGTACCGGGGAGCTGTTTTTT,CASSQGRQGRGTGELFF
TRBJ1-4,NA,TRBV9,TRBD1,TGTGCCAGCAGCGTAGCACAGGGGGGTGAAAAACTGTTTTTT,CASSVAQGGEKLFF
TRBJ2-2,NA,TRBV11-1,NA,TGTGCCAGCAGCTTCCGCGGTTGGGGCCGGACCGGGGAGCTGTTTTTT,CASSFRGWGRTGELFF
TRBJ1-5,NA,TRBV6-5,NA,TGTGCCAGCAGCCCCCTGAGGGAAGGGGGACAGCCCCAGCATTTT,CASSPLREGGQPQHF
TRBJ2-1,NA,TRBV5-1,NA,TGCGCCAGCAGCGCACAGGTTAGCTCCTACAATGAGCAGTTCTTC,CASSAQVSSYNEQFF
TRBJ1-5,once,TRBV7-8,NA,TGTGCCAGCAGCTTAACAGGGCTTGGGGGCAATCAGCCCCAGCATTTT,CASSLTGLGGNQPQHF
TRBJ1-4,NA,TRBV7-6,NA,TGTGCCAGCAGCTTATACCCGGGGGGAGATGAAAAACTGTTTTTT,CASSLYPGGDEKLFF
TRBJ2-2,NA,TRBV6-5,NA,TGTGCCAGCAGGCTAGACACCGGGGAGCTGTTTTTT,CASRLDTGELFF
TRBJ2-2,once,TRBV12-3/TRBV12-4,NA,TGTGCCAGCAGAGGACTCCGGACCGGGGAGCTGTTTTTT,CASRGLRTGELFF
TRBJ2-1,NA,TRBV6-5,NA,TGTGCCAGCACGACCAGGGACAATGAGCAGTTCTTC,CASTTRDNEQFF
TRBJ1-5,NA,TRBV19,NA,TGTGCCAGTAGTAATCCAGGGATACGCAATCAGCCCCAGCATTTT,CASSNPGIRNQPQHF
TRBJ2-2,NA,TRBV24-1,NA,TGTGCCACCAGTGAGGGGCGTCACACCGGGGAGCTGTTTTTT,CATSEGRHTGELFF
TRBJ1-1,few,TRBV10-2,NA,TGCGCCAGCAGTGAGTCGTCCCAGGAGAACACTGAAGCTTTCTTT,CASSESSQENTEAFF
TRBJ2-1,NA,TRBV4-3,TRBD2,TGCGCCAGCAGCCTGAGCGGGGGAGAATACAATGAGCAGTTCTTC,CASSLSGGEYNEQFF
TRBJ2-7,NA,TRBV2,TRBD1,TGTGCCAGCAGTGGGACAGGGCGTCAGCAGTACTTC,CASSGTGRQQYF
TRBJ2-7,NA,TRBV9,NA,TGTGCCAGCAGCTTCTCGGGACACACTAAGCCCTACGAGCAGTACTTC,CASSFSGHTKPYEQYF